A selection of T cell receptor beta chains follows, all from one sample in a study of cytomegalovirus exposure and HLA in healthy donors. The data were produced by immunoSEQ multiplex PCR, yet TCRdb's version contains in-frame clones alone and is incomplete. Of about 170,000 clones detected, around 80% appear once; the ten largest clones hold under 5%. Sequencing was done on a sample of PBMCs. All receptors come from a woman aged 45 to 65 in good health and CMV-seropositive. CDR3s include the opening cysteine and the closing phenylalanine or tryptophan. D genes are given only for firm matches. Rows may omit the clone size; those that give it use once, few, many or a size class.

d_call | j_call | clone_size | v_call | cdr3_aa | cdr3_nt
TRBD1 | TRBJ1-3 | . | TRBV6-1 | CASLVTGARHTIYF | TGTGCCAGCTTGGTGACAGGGGCGAGGCACACCATATATTTT
TRBD2 | TRBJ2-3 | few | TRBV4-3 | CASSGSGRGGFTQYF | TGCGCCAGCAGTGGTTCGGGGCGGGGGGGATTTACGCAGTATTTT
. | TRBJ1-5 | . | TRBV7-2 | CASSFNNQPQHF | TGTGCCAGCAGCTTCAATAATCAGCCCCAGCATTTT
. | TRBJ2-3 | . | TRBV21-1 | CASSKTADTQYF | TGTGCCAGCAGCAAAACTGCAGATACGCAGTATTTT
TRBD1 | TRBJ2-2 | . | TRBV30 | CAWSGTGGGDGELFF | TGTGCCTGGAGTGGGACAGGGGGCGGGGACGGGGAGCTGTTTTTT
TRBD1 | TRBJ1-2 | once | TRBV6-1 | CASSAPATGGAGRRGYTF | TGTGCCAGCAGTGCCCCGGCGACAGGGGGCGCTGGGAGAAGAGGCTACACCTTC
. | TRBJ2-2 | few | TRBV21-1 | CASSKAWASGAKNTGELFF | .
. | TRBJ2-3 | . | TRBV30 | CAWTRQGTDTQYF | TGTGCCTGGACTAGGCAGGGGACAGATACGCAGTATTTT
TRBD2 | TRBJ2-1 | . | TRBV7-9 | CASSLVGREGRGEQFF | TGTGCCAGCAGCTTAGTTGGGCGGGAGGGCCGGGGTGAGCAGTTCTTC
. | TRBJ2-7 | . | TRBV27 | CASSLGRANYEQYF | TGTGCCAGCAGTTTGGGCAGGGCAAACTACGAGCAGTACTTC
TRBD1 | TRBJ2-1 | few | TRBV19 | CASSIAPGQGYEQFF | TGTGCCAGTAGTATAGCCCCGGGACAGGGGTATGAGCAGTTCTTC
TRBD2 | TRBJ2-3 | . | TRBV30 | CAESGGASGDTQYF | TGTGCTGAGAGCGGGGGGGCTTCCGGAGATACGCAGTATTTT
. | TRBJ2-2 | . | TRBV7-6 | CASSPPAGELFF | TGTGCCAGCAGCCCCCCCGCCGGGGAGCTGTTTTTT
TRBD1 | TRBJ1-5 | . | TRBV5-8 | CASSRQGGGVQPQHF | TGTGCCAGCAGCCGACAGGGAGGCGGTGTCCAGCCCCAGCATTTT
. | TRBJ2-5 | . | TRBV7-2 | CASSLNGQLETQYF | TGTGCCAGCAGCTTAAACGGACAGCTAGAGACCCAGTACTTC
. | TRBJ2-1 | . | TRBV2 | CASSELFYNEQFF | TGTGCCAGCAGTGAACTATTTTACAATGAGCAGTTCTTC
TRBD1 | TRBJ2-3 | . | TRBV5-1 | CASSRQGAVDTQYF | TGCGCCAGCAGCCGTCAGGGGGCCGTAGATACGCAGTATTTT
. | TRBJ1-2 | . | TRBV10-3 | CAISEVGPVTF | TGTGCCATCTCAGAGGTGGGGCCTGTGACCTTC
. | TRBJ1-2 | . | TRBV18 | CASSPGLNYGYTF | TGTGCCAGCTCGCCGGGATTGAACTATGGCTACACCTTC
. | TRBJ2-6 | . | TRBV21-1 | CASSNEEKQGASGANVLTF | TGTGCCAGCAGCAACGAAGAAAAACAGGGGGCTTCTGGGGCCAACGTCCTGACTTTC
. | TRBJ1-5 | . | TRBV18 | CASSRSSNQPQHF | TGTGCCAGCTCCAGATCTAGCAATCAGCCCCAGCATTTT
. | TRBJ1-1 | . | TRBV5-1 | CASSLWQNGGITEAFF | TGCGCCAGCAGCTTGTGGCAAAACGGAGGGATCACTGAAGCTTTCTTT
TRBD1 | TRBJ2-7 | . | TRBV5-4 | CASSFPTGGFSYEQYF | TGTGCCAGCAGCTTCCCGACAGGGGGATTCTCCTACGAGCAGTACTTC
TRBD1 | TRBJ1-4 | . | TRBV4-3 | CASSQGDRPNEKLFF | TGCGCCAGCAGCCAAGGGGACAGGCCTAATGAAAAACTGTTTTTT
TRBD1 | TRBJ1-1 | . | TRBV7-9 | CASSLGTGQDTEAFF | TGTGCCAGCAGCTTGGGGACAGGGCAGGACACTGAAGCTTTCTTT
TRBD1 | TRBJ2-3 | . | TRBV4-2 | CASSQGQGAGTDTQYF | TGTGCCAGCAGCCAGGGACAGGGGGCAGGCACAGATACGCAGTATTTT
. | TRBJ2-7 | . | TRBV7-2 | CASSLGVGASSYEQYF | TGTGCCAGCAGCTTAGGGGTGGGGGCGAGCTCCTACGAGCAGTACTTC
TRBD2 | TRBJ2-5 | . | TRBV9 | CASSPNGGGETQYF | TGTGCCAGCAGCCCCAATGGGGGGGGAGAGACCCAGTACTTC
TRBD1 | TRBJ2-1 | . | TRBV6-5 | CASSYSITGGPNEQFF | TGTGCCAGCAGTTACTCGATTACAGGGGGCCCAAATGAGCAGTTCTTC
TRBD1 | TRBJ1-4 | . | TRBV10-3 | CAISSTGGIEKLFF | TGTGCCATCAGCTCGACAGGGGGAATCGAAAAACTGTTTTTT
. | TRBJ2-5 | . | TRBV27 | CASSLVGSATSGEQYF | TGTGCCAGCAGTTTAGTTGGGTCGGCCACCTCGGGAGAGCAGTACTTC
TRBD2 | TRBJ2-2 | . | TRBV2 | CASSVRSGGAAGELFF | TGTGCCAGCAGCGTACGTAGCGGGGGGGCCGCCGGGGAGCTGTTTTTT
. | TRBJ1-1 | . | TRBV5-1 | CASSFSAWGVGEAFF | TGCGCCAGCAGCTTTTCAGCCTGGGGGGTGGGTGAAGCTTTCTTT
. | TRBJ2-3 | . | TRBV4-2 | CASSHSVTQYF | TGTGCCAGCAGCCACTCGGTTACGCAGTATTTT
TRBD2 | TRBJ2-1 | . | TRBV7-9 | CASSFSGAPLEQFF | TGTGCCAGCAGCTTTAGCGGGGCTCCCCTCGAGCAGTTCTTC
. | TRBJ2-5 | . | TRBV7-9 | CASSSRYRGGYQETQYF | TGTGCCAGCAGCTCCCGCTACAGAGGCGGGTACCAAGAGACCCAGTACTTC
TRBD1 | TRBJ1-2 | once | TRBV5-6 | CASSLQGAKSYTF | TGTGCCAGCAGCTTACAGGGGGCGAAGTCCTACACCTTC
. | TRBJ2-1 | . | TRBV5-1 | CASSPSGVGMTYNEQFF | TGCGCCAGCAGTCCCTCCGGGGTAGGGATGACCTACAATGAGCAGTTCTTC
. | TRBJ2-1 | . | TRBV7-6 | CASSLPAGLNNEQFF | TGTGCCAGCAGCCTTCCTGCGGGGTTGAACAATGAGCAGTTCTTC
TRBD1 | TRBJ1-1 | . | TRBV19 | CASSGDRWTEAFF | TGTGCCAGTAGTGGGGACAGATGGACTGAAGCTTTCTTT
. | TRBJ1-3 | . | TRBV30 | CAWSLGRGSSGNTIYF | TGTGCCTGGAGTCTTGGTCGGGGAAGCTCTGGAAACACCATATATTTT
TRBD1 | TRBJ1-3 | . | TRBV6-1 | CASSGRDRGSGNTIYF | TGTGCCAGCAGTGGTAGGGACAGGGGGTCTGGAAACACCATATATTTT
TRBD2 | TRBJ2-1 | . | TRBV9 | CASSLTLIGSGREQFF | TGTGCCAGCAGCTTAACCTTAATTGGTAGCGGGAGAGAACAGTTCTTC
. | TRBJ2-7 | few | TRBV6-1 | CASKDTLSYEQYF | TGTGCCAGCAAGGACACCCTCTCCTACGAGCAGTACTTC
. | TRBJ1-1 | . | TRBV7-9 | CASSQIRTAEAFF | TGTGCCAGCAGCCAGATTAGGACAGCGGAAGCTTTCTTT
TRBD1 | TRBJ1-2 | . | TRBV5-6 | CASSLQDRGLYGYTF | TGTGCCAGCAGCTTACAGGACAGGGGATTGTATGGCTACACCTTC
. | TRBJ1-4 | . | TRBV30 | CAWSVWGQGNEKLFF | TGTGCCTGGAGTGTATGGGGTCAGGGAAATGAAAAACTGTTTTTT
. | TRBJ1-5 | . | TRBV18 | CASSPNPREGQPQHF | TGTGCCAGCTCACCAAATCCCAGGGAAGGTCAGCCCCAGCATTTT
TRBD1 | TRBJ2-1 | . | TRBV5-4 | CASSSDGRGPNNEQFF | TGTGCCAGCAGCTCCGACGGAAGGGGGCCAAACAATGAGCAGTTCTTC